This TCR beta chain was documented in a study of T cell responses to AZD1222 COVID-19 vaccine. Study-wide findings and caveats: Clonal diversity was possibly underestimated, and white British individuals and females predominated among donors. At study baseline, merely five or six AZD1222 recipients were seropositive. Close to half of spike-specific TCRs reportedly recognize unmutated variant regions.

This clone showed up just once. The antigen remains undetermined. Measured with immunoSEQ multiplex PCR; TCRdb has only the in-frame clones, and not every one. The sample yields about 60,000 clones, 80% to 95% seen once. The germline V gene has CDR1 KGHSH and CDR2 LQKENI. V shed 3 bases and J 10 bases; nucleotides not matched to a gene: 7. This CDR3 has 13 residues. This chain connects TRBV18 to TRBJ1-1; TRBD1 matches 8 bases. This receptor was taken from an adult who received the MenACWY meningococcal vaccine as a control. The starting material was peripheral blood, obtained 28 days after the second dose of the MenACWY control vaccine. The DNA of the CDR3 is TGTGCCAGCTCACCGACAGGGGTTGACGCAGCTTTCTTT. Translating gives CASSPTGVDAAFF.